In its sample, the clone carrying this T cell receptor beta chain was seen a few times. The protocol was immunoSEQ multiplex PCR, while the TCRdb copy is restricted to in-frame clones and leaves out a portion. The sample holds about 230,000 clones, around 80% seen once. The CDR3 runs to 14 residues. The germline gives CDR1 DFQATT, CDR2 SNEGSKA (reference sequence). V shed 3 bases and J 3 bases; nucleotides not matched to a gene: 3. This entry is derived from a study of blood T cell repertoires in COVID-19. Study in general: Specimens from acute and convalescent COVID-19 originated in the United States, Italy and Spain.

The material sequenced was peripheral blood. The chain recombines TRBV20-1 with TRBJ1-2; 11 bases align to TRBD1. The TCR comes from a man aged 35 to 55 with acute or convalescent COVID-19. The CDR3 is CSASVGQGDYGYTF. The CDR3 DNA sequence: TGCAGTGCTAGTGTGGGACAGGGGGACTATGGCTACACCTTC.